This section outlines one TCR beta chain sequence together with its context. As yet, its antigen is unknown. The sample comes from a study of type 1 and type 2 diabetes patients. Study-level background: The cohort mixed type 1 diabetes, type 2 diabetes and nondiabetic donors. Magnetic bead positive selection isolated CD4+ or CD8+ T cells from PBMCs. Study outcomes and limitations: Type 2 diabetes and control samples shared highly correlated V and J usage, averaging about 0.97.

Anyone with other autoimmune disease or infection in the prior four weeks was excluded. This CDR3 is 15 amino acids long. CDR1 SEHNR and CDR2 FQNEAQ come from the germline V gene (reference sequence). The V segment lost 3 bases and the J segment 1 base; nucleotides outside the gene matches: 4. Amplification started from genomic DNA. Multiplex PCR with 30 forward and 13 reverse primers amplified the TCR beta CDR3. TCRdb fed the multiplex PCR reads into MiXCR, producing one record per CDR3 protein. Of fewer than 300,000 distinct CDR3 sequences detected, more than 45% appear once; the ten largest clones hold approximately 14%.

The sequence derives from a man between 18 and 29 years old with type 2 diabetes. The rearrangement links TRBV7-9 to TRBJ2-5; TRBD1 aligns across 8 bases. Sequenced input: peripheral blood mononuclear cells (PBMCs). The CDR3 loop is CASSFGQGPQETQYF. The CDR3 DNA is TGTGCCAGCAGCTTTGGACAGGGCCCCCAAGAGACCCAGTACTTC.